This T cell receptor beta chain was observed in a study of cytomegalovirus exposure and HLA in healthy donors. Repertoires were generated with immunoSEQ multiplex PCR, while TCRdb's copy carries only in-frame clones and drops some. Of more than 55,000 clones listed, around 94% are singletons. The CDR3 is 17 amino acids. CDR1 is SEHNR and CDR2 is FQNEAQ in the germline V gene (reference sequence). Trimming pared 0 bases from V and 4 bases from J, leaving 15 bases between. The chain combines TRBV7-9 with TRBJ1-4; TRBD1 is a possible D gene (6 bases). Sequenced: PBMCs. The origin of this receptor is a young woman in good health and CMV-seronegative. CDR3 DNA: TGTGCCAGCAGCTTAGCGCTTCCGGGACACCTTAATGAAAAACTGTTTTTT. This gives the protein CASSLALPGHLNEKLFF.